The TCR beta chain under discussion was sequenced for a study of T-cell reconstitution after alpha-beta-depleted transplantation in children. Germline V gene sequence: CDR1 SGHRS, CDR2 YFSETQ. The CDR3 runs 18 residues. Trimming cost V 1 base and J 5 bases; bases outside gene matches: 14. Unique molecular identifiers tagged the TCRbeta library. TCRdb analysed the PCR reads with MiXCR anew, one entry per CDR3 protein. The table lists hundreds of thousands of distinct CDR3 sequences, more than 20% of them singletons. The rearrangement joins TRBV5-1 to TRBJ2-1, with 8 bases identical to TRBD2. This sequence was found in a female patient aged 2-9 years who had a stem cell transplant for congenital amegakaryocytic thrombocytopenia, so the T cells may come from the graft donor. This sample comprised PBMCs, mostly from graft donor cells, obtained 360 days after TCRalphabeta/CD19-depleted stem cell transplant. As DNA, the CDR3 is TGCGCCAGCAGCTTGAATTACATGTGGAGCGGGAGCCACAATGAGCAGTTCTTC. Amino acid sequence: CASSLNYMWSGSHNEQFF. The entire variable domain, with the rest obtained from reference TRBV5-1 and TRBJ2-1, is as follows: KAGVTQTPRYLIKTRGQQVTLSCSPISGHRSVSWYQQTPGQGLQFLFEYFSETQRNKGNFPGRFSGRQFSNSRSEMNVSTLELGDSALYLCASSLNYMWSGSHNEQFFGPGTRLTVL.